This is a list of T cell receptor beta chains from one sample in a study of cytomegalovirus exposure and HLA in healthy donors. The assay was immunoSEQ multiplex PCR, and TCRdb's table has in-frame clones only and misses some. The data hold about 83,000 clones, with about 78% observed a single time. Sequencing was done on a sample of PBMCs. Receptors were obtained from a man aged 18 to 30 in good health and CMV-seropositive. Both conserved end residues are part of each CDR3. D genes are given only for firm matches. Clone size is not always given. Where it is, it says once, few, many or a class for expanded clones.

J gene: TRBJ2-5
V gene: TRBV29-1
D gene: TRBD2
clone size: NA
CDR3 DNA: TGCAGCGTTGGTAGACTAGCGGGGCTAGACGGGGTCCAAGAGACCCAGTACTTC
CDR3 protein: CSVGRLAGLDGVQETQYF

J gene: TRBJ2-3
V gene: TRBV28
D gene: NA
clone size: few
CDR3 DNA: TGTGCCAGCAGTTTATGGGGGCCAGATACGCAGTATTTT
CDR3 protein: CASSLWGPDTQYF

J gene: TRBJ1-3
V gene: TRBV4-2
D gene: NA
clone size: NA
CDR3 DNA: TGTGCCAGCAGCCAAGGACAGGCACAGGCCTCGACTGGAAACACCATATATTTT
CDR3 protein: CASSQGQAQASTGNTIYF

J gene: TRBJ1-1
V gene: TRBV14
D gene: NA
clone size: few
CDR3 DNA: TGTGCCAGCAGCGCAGGGCTTAGCACTGAAGCTTTCTTT
CDR3 protein: CASSAGLSTEAFF

J gene: TRBJ2-2
V gene: TRBV7-6
D gene: TRBD2
clone size: few
CDR3 DNA: TGTGCCAGCAGCTTTTGGACTAGTACAGCCCTCACCGGGGAGCTGTTTTTT
CDR3 protein: CASSFWTSTALTGELFF

J gene: TRBJ2-7
V gene: TRBV7-9
D gene: TRBD2
clone size: once
CDR3 DNA: TGTGCCAGCAGCCAGCGGGAGCAGTACGAGCAGTACTTC
CDR3 protein: CASSQREQYEQYF

J gene: TRBJ2-5
V gene: TRBV5-4
D gene: NA
clone size: NA
CDR3 DNA: TGTGCCAGCAGCTCTGGACAGAACCTCCAAGAGACCCAGTACTTC
CDR3 protein: CASSSGQNLQETQYF

J gene: TRBJ2-3
V gene: TRBV11-1
D gene: NA
clone size: few
CDR3 DNA: TGTGCCAGCAGCTCCCAGACAACAAGCACAGATACGCAGTATTTT
CDR3 protein: CASSSQTTSTDTQYF

J gene: TRBJ2-1
V gene: TRBV5-1
D gene: NA
clone size: NA
CDR3 DNA: TGCGCCAGCAGCCGCCAAGGAGGCAGGGAGCAGTTCTTC
CDR3 protein: CASSRQGGREQFF

J gene: TRBJ1-1
V gene: TRBV2
D gene: TRBD1
clone size: NA
CDR3 DNA: TGTGCCAGCAGTCGGACAGGGTGGGACACTGAAGCTTTCTTT
CDR3 protein: CASSRTGWDTEAFF

J gene: TRBJ1-4
V gene: TRBV7-9
D gene: NA
clone size: once
CDR3 DNA: TGTGCCAGCAGCTTAGGTCACAGCCAGTTCCTAAATGAAAAACTGTTTTTT
CDR3 protein: CASSLGHSQFLNEKLFF

J gene: TRBJ2-5
V gene: TRBV10-2
D gene: TRBD2
clone size: NA
CDR3 DNA: TGCGCCAGCGGGACTAGCGGGAGTGGAGAGACCCAGTACTTC
CDR3 protein: CASGTSGSGETQYF

J gene: TRBJ2-5
V gene: TRBV11-2
D gene: NA
clone size: once
CDR3 DNA: TGTGCCAGCAGCTTAGTTGTGGGCACCCAGTACTTC
CDR3 protein: CASSLVVGTQYF

J gene: TRBJ1-5
V gene: TRBV28
D gene: TRBD1
clone size: NA
CDR3 DNA: TGTGCCAGCAGTGATCCACAGGGGTCCGGGCAGCCCCAGCATTTT
CDR3 protein: CASSDPQGSGQPQHF

J gene: TRBJ2-3
V gene: TRBV19
D gene: NA
clone size: NA
CDR3 DNA: TGTGCCAGTAGTTCCGGAGGCACAGATACGCAGTATTTT
CDR3 protein: CASSSGGTDTQYF

J gene: TRBJ2-2
V gene: TRBV7-9
D gene: TRBD2
clone size: NA
CDR3 DNA: TGTGCCAGCCCGGGACTAGGGAACACCGGGGAGCTGTTTTTT
CDR3 protein: CASPGLGNTGELFF

J gene: TRBJ1-2
V gene: TRBV25-1
D gene: NA
clone size: NA
CDR3 DNA: TGTGCCAGCAGTAGGAGGGGAGTAGGGATCGTCTATGGCTACACCTTC
CDR3 protein: CASSRRGVGIVYGYTF

J gene: TRBJ1-5
V gene: TRBV28
D gene: NA
clone size: NA
CDR3 DNA: TGTGCCAGCAGTTCCGGACTTGGACTAAGCAATCAGCCCCAGCATTTT
CDR3 protein: CASSSGLGLSNQPQHF

J gene: TRBJ2-5
V gene: TRBV18
D gene: TRBD1
clone size: NA
CDR3 DNA: TGTGCCAGCTCACCAACGGGACAGGGCGTAGGGACCCAGTACTTC
CDR3 protein: CASSPTGQGVGTQYF

J gene: TRBJ1-2
V gene: TRBV15
D gene: TRBD1
clone size: NA
CDR3 DNA: TGTGCCACCAGCGGAAGGACAGGATATTATGGCTACACCTTC
CDR3 protein: CATSGRTGYYGYTF

J gene: TRBJ2-7
V gene: TRBV7-9
D gene: NA
clone size: NA
CDR3 DNA: TGTGCCAGCAGCCCAGGTCCCTACGAGCAGTACTTC
CDR3 protein: CASSPGPYEQYF

J gene: TRBJ1-2
V gene: TRBV2
D gene: NA
clone size: NA
CDR3 DNA: TGTGCCAGCAGTGAAGCGGGTTTTAACCTCCTGGTGGGCCTCCATGACTATGGCTACACCTTC
CDR3 protein: CASSEAGFNLLVGLHDYGYTF

J gene: TRBJ2-5
V gene: TRBV5-4
D gene: TRBD1
clone size: NA
CDR3 DNA: TGTGCCAGCAGCCTCAGACAGGGGGCGCTTGGGTACCAAGAGACCCAGTACTTC
CDR3 protein: CASSLRQGALGYQETQYF

J gene: TRBJ2-2
V gene: TRBV7-7
D gene: TRBD1
clone size: NA
CDR3 DNA: TGTGCTAGCAGCTTAGCCCAAGACAGGGACCTCACCGGGGAGCTGTTTTTT
CDR3 protein: CASSLAQDRDLTGELFF

J gene: TRBJ2-1
V gene: TRBV28
D gene: TRBD2
clone size: NA
CDR3 DNA: TGTGCCAGCAGAAGACAGCGGGAGTACAATGAGCAGTTCTTC
CDR3 protein: CASRRQREYNEQFF

J gene: TRBJ1-4
V gene: TRBV27
D gene: TRBD1
clone size: once
CDR3 DNA: TGTGCCAGCAGTTTAAGGACAGGGTGGAAACTGTTTTTT
CDR3 protein: CASSLRTGWKLFF

J gene: TRBJ2-7
V gene: TRBV7-6
D gene: NA
clone size: NA
CDR3 DNA: TGTGCCAGCAGCTTAGGAAACTCTAAGGAGCAGTACTTC
CDR3 protein: CASSLGNSKEQYF

J gene: TRBJ1-4
V gene: TRBV9
D gene: TRBD1
clone size: NA
CDR3 DNA: TGTGCCAGCAGCGAACGGACAGGGAATGAAAAACTGTTTTTT
CDR3 protein: CASSERTGNEKLFF

J gene: TRBJ2-5
V gene: TRBV6-1
D gene: NA
clone size: NA
CDR3 DNA: TGTGCCACCAGGGCGGGCCCCAGAGAGACCCAGTACTTC
CDR3 protein: CATRAGPRETQYF

J gene: TRBJ2-7
V gene: TRBV29-1
D gene: TRBD2
clone size: NA
CDR3 DNA: TGCAGCGTTGAAATAGGTACTAGCGGGAGGTCCGAGCAGTACTTC
CDR3 protein: CSVEIGTSGRSEQYF

J gene: TRBJ2-1
V gene: TRBV28
D gene: NA
clone size: NA
CDR3 DNA: TGTGCCAGCACCCCAAGCGGGCCCTGGGATTGGGAGCAGTTCTTC
CDR3 protein: CASTPSGPWDWEQFF

J gene: TRBJ1-1
V gene: TRBV7-3
D gene: TRBD1
clone size: NA
CDR3 DNA: TGTGCCAGCAGCCTTAACTCAGGGGGGACTGAAGCTTTCTTT
CDR3 protein: CASSLNSGGTEAFF

J gene: TRBJ2-5
V gene: TRBV28
D gene: NA
clone size: NA
CDR3 DNA: TGTGCCAGCAGCTTGACAGGGCGAGGGGGGGAGACCCAGTACTTC
CDR3 protein: CASSLTGRGGETQYF

J gene: TRBJ1-2
V gene: TRBV5-1
D gene: NA
clone size: NA
CDR3 DNA: TGCGCCAGCAGCTTCACAGGCTATGGCTACACCTTC
CDR3 protein: CASSFTGYGYTF

J gene: TRBJ1-1
V gene: TRBV5-1
D gene: NA
clone size: NA
CDR3 DNA: TGCGCCAGCAGCCGCACTACAGGGAACACTGAAGCTTTCTTT
CDR3 protein: CASSRTTGNTEAFF

J gene: TRBJ1-4
V gene: TRBV6-1
D gene: NA
clone size: few
CDR3 DNA: TGTCGCTCAGGGTCTAATGAAAAACTGTTTTTT
CDR3 protein: CRSGSNEKLFF

J gene: TRBJ1-3
V gene: TRBV6-5
D gene: NA
clone size: NA
CDR3 DNA: TGTGCCAGCAGCCCCTTGTGGGCTAAGAACACCATATATTTT
CDR3 protein: CASSPLWAKNTIYF

J gene: TRBJ2-2
V gene: TRBV9
D gene: NA
clone size: NA
CDR3 DNA: TGTGCCAGCAGCGTAGGCGGTGGAACCGGGGAGCTGTTTTTT
CDR3 protein: CASSVGGGTGELFF

J gene: TRBJ1-5
V gene: TRBV5-1
D gene: NA
clone size: NA
CDR3 DNA: TGCGCCAGCAGGATAACATTCCATCAGCCCCAGCATTTT
CDR3 protein: CASRITFHQPQHF

J gene: TRBJ2-7
V gene: TRBV10-3
D gene: TRBD2
clone size: few
CDR3 DNA: TGTGCCGGAGCGGGAGATCTCTACGAGCAGTACTTC
CDR3 protein: CAGAGDLYEQYF

J gene: TRBJ2-1
V gene: TRBV5-4
D gene: NA
clone size: NA
CDR3 DNA: TGTGCCTGCTCCAATGGAGCCAGCTCCTACAATGAGCAGTTCTTC
CDR3 protein: CACSNGASSYNEQFF

J gene: TRBJ1-1
V gene: TRBV29-1
D gene: NA
clone size: NA
CDR3 DNA: TGCAGCGTTGCGTCGCAGGGTTCGTACGCGAACACTGAAGCTTTCTTT
CDR3 protein: CSVASQGSYANTEAFF

J gene: TRBJ2-7
V gene: TRBV7-8
D gene: NA
clone size: NA
CDR3 DNA: TGTGCCAGCAGCCCCTGGCTAGCACAGGAGCAGTACTTC
CDR3 protein: CASSPWLAQEQYF

J gene: TRBJ2-1
V gene: TRBV27
D gene: TRBD2
clone size: NA
CDR3 DNA: TGTGCCACCAGCGGACTAGCGGGAGTGAGAGAGCAGTTCTTC
CDR3 protein: CATSGLAGVREQFF